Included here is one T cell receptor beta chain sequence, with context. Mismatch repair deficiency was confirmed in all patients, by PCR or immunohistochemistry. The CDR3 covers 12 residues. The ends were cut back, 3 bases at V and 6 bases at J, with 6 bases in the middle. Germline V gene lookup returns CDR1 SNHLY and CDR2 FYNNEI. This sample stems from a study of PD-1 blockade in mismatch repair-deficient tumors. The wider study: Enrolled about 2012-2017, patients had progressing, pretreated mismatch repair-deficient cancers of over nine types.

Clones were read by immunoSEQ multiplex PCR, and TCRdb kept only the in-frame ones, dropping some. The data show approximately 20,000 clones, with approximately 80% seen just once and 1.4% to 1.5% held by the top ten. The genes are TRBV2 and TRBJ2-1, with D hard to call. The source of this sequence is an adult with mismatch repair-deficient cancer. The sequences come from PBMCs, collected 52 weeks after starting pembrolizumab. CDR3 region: CASSDWANEQFF. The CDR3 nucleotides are TGTGCCAGCAGTGATTGGGCCAATGAGCAGTTCTTC.